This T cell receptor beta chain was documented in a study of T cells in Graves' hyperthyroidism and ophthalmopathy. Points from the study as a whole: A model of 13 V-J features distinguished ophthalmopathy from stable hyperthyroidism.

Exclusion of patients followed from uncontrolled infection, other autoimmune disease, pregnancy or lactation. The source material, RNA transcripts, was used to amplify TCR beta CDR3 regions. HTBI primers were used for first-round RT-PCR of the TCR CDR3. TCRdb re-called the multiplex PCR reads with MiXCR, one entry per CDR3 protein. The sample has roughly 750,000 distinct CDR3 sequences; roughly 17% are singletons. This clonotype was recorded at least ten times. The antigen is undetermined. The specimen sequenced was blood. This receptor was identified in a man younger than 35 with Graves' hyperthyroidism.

CDR3 in DNA: TGTGCCAGCAGCCCGACTCCGGGTACGCAGTATTTT. Protein sequence: CASSPTPGTQYF. This sequence joins TRBV7-3 and TRBJ2-3, with D uncertain. Trimming removed 5 bases from V and 8 bases from J, with 11 bases in between. The length of the CDR3 is 12 residues. The V gene's germline CDR1 is SGHTA and CDR2 FQGTGA.